The source of this T cell receptor beta chain is a study of shared clonotypes between healthy human individuals. Looking at the study overall: CD8 memory received one plate per donor, CD8 naive two, CD4 memory three and CD4 naive three.

Produced via immunoSEQ multiplex PCR; TCRdb's table is partial and in-frame only. The repertoire holds over 2 million clones, with around 96% as singletons. Positively selected for CCR7, the CD45RO-negative cells used as naive CD8 cells excluded terminally differentiated effector memory CD45RA+ cells. As concerns this clone: Additional DNA sequences in this sample encode the identical CDR3.

The CDR3 has 15 residues. Trimming took 0 bases from V and 2 from J; bases not matched to a gene: 3. The V gene's germline CDR1 is SGHNT and CDR2 YYREEE (reference sequence). Sequenced sample: naive CD8+ T cells sorted from blood. This receptor was obtained from a young man in good health. The chain combines TRBV5-4 with TRBJ2-7; 9 nucleotides line up with TRBD1. The DNA of the CDR3 is TGTGCCAGCAGCTTGGGACAGGGGGGAACCTACGAGCAGTACTTC. Amino acids: CASSLGQGGTYEQYF.